This entry is about one T cell receptor beta chain. TCRdb's copy holds only in-frame clones and misses some; the assay was immunoSEQ multiplex PCR. This table has around 77,000 clones, 75% to 95% appearing once. This specimen comes from a study of OX40 agonist ivuxolimab in advanced cancers. Germline CDR1 is SNHLY and CDR2 is FYNNEI. The CDR3 contains 13 residues. The V end was cut by 3 bases, the J end by 0 bases, with 3 bases between. The chain recombines TRBV2 with TRBJ1-5, with D unresolved. The sample consisted of CD4+ or CD8+ T cells sorted from blood, taken in a trial of the OX40 agonist ivuxolimab. The clonotype was recovered from an adult with an advanced solid tumor such as melanoma, head and neck, liver or kidney cancer. The CDR3 nucleotides are TGTGCCAGCAGTGAGGTTAGCAATCAGCCCCAGCATTTT. It is translated as CASSEVSNQPQHF.